Listed below are T cell receptor beta chains from one sample, sequenced in a study of high-grade serous ovarian cancer treatment subgroups. The table came from immunoSEQ multiplex PCR; TCRdb's copy has only in-frame clones and leaves some out. The sample includes about 4,000 clones, roughly two thirds seen only once; the top ten take more than 12%. The material sequenced was tumor tissue. Receptor source: a human donor with high-grade serous ovarian cancer. Both conserved end residues are part of each CDR3. The D gene is left open where the match is weak. Clone size is not always given. Where it is, it says once, few, many or a class for expanded clones.

j_call: TRBJ1-1
clone_size: .
v_call: TRBV2
d_call: TRBD1
cdr3_nt: TGTGCCAGCAGAATTACCGGGACAGGGGGCTTCGGGGACACTGAAGCTTTCTTT
cdr3_aa: CASRITGTGGFGDTEAFF

j_call: TRBJ1-5
clone_size: few
v_call: TRBV2
d_call: .
cdr3_nt: TGTGCCAGCTCCCAGTATAGCAATCAGCCCCAGCATTTT
cdr3_aa: CASSQYSNQPQHF

j_call: TRBJ1-2
clone_size: .
v_call: TRBV10-3
d_call: .
cdr3_nt: TGTGCCATCAGTATAAGGGACCGCCTGGGGGATGGCTACACCTTC
cdr3_aa: CAISIRDRLGDGYTF

j_call: TRBJ1-3
clone_size: .
v_call: TRBV2
d_call: TRBD1
cdr3_nt: TGTGCCAGCAGCCAAGACAGGGACCCTGGAGGGAACACCATATATTTT
cdr3_aa: CASSQDRDPGGNTIYF

j_call: TRBJ1-6
clone_size: .
v_call: TRBV5-4
d_call: .
cdr3_nt: TGTGCCAGCAGCTTCAGTAGTAATAATTCACCCCTCCACTTT
cdr3_aa: CASSFSSNNSPLHF

j_call: TRBJ1-1
clone_size: .
v_call: TRBV19
d_call: .
cdr3_nt: TGTGCCAGTAGTAATATCGGGAACACTGAAGCTTTCTTT
cdr3_aa: CASSNIGNTEAFF

j_call: TRBJ1-3
clone_size: .
v_call: TRBV29-1
d_call: .
cdr3_nt: TGCAGCGTTGAGAGCTCTGGAAACACCATATATTTT
cdr3_aa: CSVESSGNTIYF

j_call: TRBJ1-5
clone_size: once
v_call: TRBV7-9
d_call: TRBD1
cdr3_nt: TGTGCCAGCAGCCTCGGACAGGGGGCGAATCAGCCCCAGCATTTT
cdr3_aa: CASSLGQGANQPQHF

j_call: TRBJ2-2
clone_size: .
v_call: TRBV6-1
d_call: .
cdr3_nt: TGTGCCAGCAGTGAATACCCACCGGACGGGACCGGGGAGCTGTTTTTT
cdr3_aa: CASSEYPPDGTGELFF

j_call: TRBJ1-3
clone_size: .
v_call: TRBV5-1
d_call: .
cdr3_nt: TGCGCCAGCAGCTTTACCACAGATTCCGGAAACACCATATATTTT
cdr3_aa: CASSFTTDSGNTIYF

j_call: TRBJ2-1
clone_size: .
v_call: TRBV27
d_call: .
cdr3_nt: TGTGCCAGCAGGGGGGATCGAGCCGAGCAGTTCTTC
cdr3_aa: CASRGDRAEQFF

j_call: TRBJ1-1
clone_size: .
v_call: TRBV5-5
d_call: .
cdr3_nt: TGTGCCAGCAGCCGCCTCCACACAGGGTCGGCCACTGAAGCTTTCTTT
cdr3_aa: CASSRLHTGSATEAFF

j_call: TRBJ1-1
clone_size: .
v_call: TRBV4-3
d_call: .
cdr3_nt: TGCGCCAGCAGCGCTGTCCACCAGGGTAGCACTGAAGCTTTCTTT
cdr3_aa: CASSAVHQGSTEAFF

j_call: TRBJ1-2
clone_size: .
v_call: TRBV4-1
d_call: .
cdr3_nt: TGCGCCAGCAGCCCCCCGGGTCAGGGCAGCCAAGGGACTGGCTACACCTTC
cdr3_aa: CASSPPGQGSQGTGYTF

j_call: TRBJ2-1
clone_size: .
v_call: TRBV5-1
d_call: .
cdr3_nt: TGCGCCAGCAGCTTGATCCGATGGGGGGGGGCAGACAATGAGCAGTTCTTC
cdr3_aa: CASSLIRWGGADNEQFF

j_call: TRBJ1-1
clone_size: once
v_call: TRBV7-8
d_call: .
cdr3_nt: TGTGCCAGCAGCCTGACAGGTAAATCTGAAGCTTTCTTT
cdr3_aa: CASSLTGKSEAFF

j_call: TRBJ2-7
clone_size: .
v_call: TRBV7-9
d_call: TRBD2
cdr3_nt: TGTGCCAGCAGCCCGGCGGGGGGACTTCCATCCTACGAGCAGTACTTC
cdr3_aa: CASSPAGGLPSYEQYF

j_call: TRBJ2-1
clone_size: .
v_call: TRBV27
d_call: .
cdr3_nt: TGTGCCAGCAGTGTTCCAGGGTCCTACAATGAGCAGTTCTTC
cdr3_aa: CASSVPGSYNEQFF

j_call: TRBJ1-4
clone_size: .
v_call: TRBV5-4
d_call: .
cdr3_nt: TGTGCCTACTGGGGGGATGAAAAACTGTTTTTT
cdr3_aa: CAYWGDEKLFF

j_call: TRBJ2-5
clone_size: .
v_call: TRBV7-3
d_call: TRBD2
cdr3_nt: TGTGCCAGCAGCCCATGGGCGGGGGGACAAGAGACCCAGTACTTC
cdr3_aa: CASSPWAGGQETQYF

j_call: TRBJ2-1
clone_size: .
v_call: TRBV5-4
d_call: .
cdr3_nt: TGTGCCAGCAGAAAGGGCGGGGGCAGCTCCTACAATGAGCAGTTCTTC
cdr3_aa: CASRKGGGSSYNEQFF

j_call: TRBJ2-1
clone_size: few
v_call: TRBV6-5
d_call: TRBD1
cdr3_nt: TGTGCCAGCAGCCCGGACAGGTCCTACAATGAGCAGTTCTTC
cdr3_aa: CASSPDRSYNEQFF

j_call: TRBJ2-1
clone_size: .
v_call: TRBV4-3
d_call: TRBD2
cdr3_nt: TGCGCCAGCAGCCAGTATTCGACTAGCGAATACTTGAATGAGCAGTTCTTC
cdr3_aa: CASSQYSTSEYLNEQFF

j_call: TRBJ2-1
clone_size: .
v_call: TRBV9
d_call: TRBD2
cdr3_nt: TGTGCCAGCAGCCCCGGCCTAGCGGGGAACTATGAGCAGTTCTTC
cdr3_aa: CASSPGLAGNYEQFF

j_call: TRBJ1-1
clone_size: once
v_call: TRBV19
d_call: TRBD1
cdr3_nt: TGTGCCAGTAGAAGGGACAGCGGGGGCAAAGCTTTCTTT
cdr3_aa: CASRRDSGGKAFF

j_call: TRBJ2-1
clone_size: few
v_call: TRBV27
d_call: TRBD2
cdr3_nt: TGTGCCAGCAGTTCCACTAGCGGGGGAGGTGAGCAGTTCTTC
cdr3_aa: CASSSTSGGGEQFF

j_call: TRBJ1-1
clone_size: .
v_call: TRBV20-1
d_call: .
cdr3_nt: TGCAGTGGCGAGAGGAACACTGAAGCTTTCTTT
cdr3_aa: CSGERNTEAFF